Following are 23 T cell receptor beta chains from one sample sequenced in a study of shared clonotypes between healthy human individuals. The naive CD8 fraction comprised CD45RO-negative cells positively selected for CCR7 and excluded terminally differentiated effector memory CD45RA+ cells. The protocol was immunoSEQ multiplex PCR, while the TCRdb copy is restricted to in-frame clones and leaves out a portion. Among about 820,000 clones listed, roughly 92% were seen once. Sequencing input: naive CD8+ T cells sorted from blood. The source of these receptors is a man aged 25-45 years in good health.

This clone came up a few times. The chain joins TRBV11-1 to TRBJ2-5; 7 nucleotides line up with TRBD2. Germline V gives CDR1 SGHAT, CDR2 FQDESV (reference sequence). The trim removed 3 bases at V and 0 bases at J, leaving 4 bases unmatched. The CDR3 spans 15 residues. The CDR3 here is CASSFWGGHQETQYF. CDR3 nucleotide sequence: TGTGCCAGCAGCTTCTGGGGGGGACACCAAGAGACCCAGTACTTC.

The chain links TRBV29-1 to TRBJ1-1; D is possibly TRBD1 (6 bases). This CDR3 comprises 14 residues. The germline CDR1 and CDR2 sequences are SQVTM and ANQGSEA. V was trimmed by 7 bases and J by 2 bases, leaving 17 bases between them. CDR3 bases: TGCAGCGCGGGAGACAGGAGACCTAACACTGAAGCTTTCTTT. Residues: CSAGDRRPNTEAFF.

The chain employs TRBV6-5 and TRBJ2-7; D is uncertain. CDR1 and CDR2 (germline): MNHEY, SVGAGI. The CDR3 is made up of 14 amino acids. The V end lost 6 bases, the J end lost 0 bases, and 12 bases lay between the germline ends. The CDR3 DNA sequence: TGTGCCAGCAGCCTCGGTAGCCCCTCCTACGAGCAGTACTTC. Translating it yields CASSLGSPSYEQYF.

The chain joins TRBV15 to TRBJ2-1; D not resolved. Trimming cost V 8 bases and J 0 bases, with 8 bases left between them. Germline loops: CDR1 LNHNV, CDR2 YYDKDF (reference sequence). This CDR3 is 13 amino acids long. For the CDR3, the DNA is TGTGCCACCCAAGGGCGCTCCTACAATGAGCAGTTCTTC. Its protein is CATQGRSYNEQFF.

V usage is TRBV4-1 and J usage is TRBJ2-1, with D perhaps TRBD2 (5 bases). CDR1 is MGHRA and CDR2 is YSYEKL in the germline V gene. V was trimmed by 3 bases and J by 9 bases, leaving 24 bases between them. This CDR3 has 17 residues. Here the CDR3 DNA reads TGCGCCAGCAGCCACCCTCTTGGTGGGAGTGGGTTTGGTGAGCAGTTCTTC. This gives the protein CASSHPLGGSGFGEQFF.

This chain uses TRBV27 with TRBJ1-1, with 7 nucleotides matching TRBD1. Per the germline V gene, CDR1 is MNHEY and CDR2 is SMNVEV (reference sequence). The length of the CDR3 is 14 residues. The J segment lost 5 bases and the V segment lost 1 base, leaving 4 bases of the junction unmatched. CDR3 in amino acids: CASSLFAQGTEAFF. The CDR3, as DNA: TGTGCCAGCAGTTTATTCGCACAGGGGACTGAAGCTTTCTTT.

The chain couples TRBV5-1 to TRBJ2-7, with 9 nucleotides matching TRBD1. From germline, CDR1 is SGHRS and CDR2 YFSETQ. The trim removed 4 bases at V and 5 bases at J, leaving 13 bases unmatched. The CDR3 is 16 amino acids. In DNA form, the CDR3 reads TGCGCCAGCAGCCAAAACAGGGGGCGAGGTTACCACGAGCAGTACTTC. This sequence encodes CASSQNRGRGYHEQYF.

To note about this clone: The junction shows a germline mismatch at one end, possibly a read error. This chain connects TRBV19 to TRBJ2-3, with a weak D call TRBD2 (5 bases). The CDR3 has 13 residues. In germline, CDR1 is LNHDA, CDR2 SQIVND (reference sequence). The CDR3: CASSMVASETRRF. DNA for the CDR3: TGTGCCAGTAGTATGGTAGCGTCAGAAACCCGGCGTTTT.

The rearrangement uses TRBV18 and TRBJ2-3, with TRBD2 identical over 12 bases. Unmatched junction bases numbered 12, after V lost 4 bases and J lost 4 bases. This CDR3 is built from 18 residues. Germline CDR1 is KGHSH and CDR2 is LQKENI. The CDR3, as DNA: TGTGCCAGCTCACAACCGGGACTAGCGGGCGTTATTGCAGATACGCAGTATTTT. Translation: CASSQPGLAGVIADTQYF.

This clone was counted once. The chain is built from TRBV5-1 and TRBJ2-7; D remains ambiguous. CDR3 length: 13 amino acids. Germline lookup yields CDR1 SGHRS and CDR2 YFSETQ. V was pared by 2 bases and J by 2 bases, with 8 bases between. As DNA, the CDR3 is TGCGCCAGCAGCTTTACAGATACCTACGAGCAGTACTTC. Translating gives CASSFTDTYEQYF.

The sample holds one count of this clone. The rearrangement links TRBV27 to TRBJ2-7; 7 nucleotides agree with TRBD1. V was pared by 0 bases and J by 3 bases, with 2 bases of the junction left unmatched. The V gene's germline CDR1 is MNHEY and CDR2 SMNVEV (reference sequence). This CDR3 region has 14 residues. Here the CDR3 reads CASSLSQGDYEQYF. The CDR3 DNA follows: TGTGCCAGCAGTTTATCTCAGGGGGACTACGAGCAGTACTTC.

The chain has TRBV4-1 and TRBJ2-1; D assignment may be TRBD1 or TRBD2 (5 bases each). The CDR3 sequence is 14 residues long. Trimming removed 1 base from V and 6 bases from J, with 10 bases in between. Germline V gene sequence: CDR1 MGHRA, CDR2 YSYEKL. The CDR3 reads CASSQAVGGNEQFF. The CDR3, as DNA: TGCGCCAGCAGCCAAGCTGTTGGGGGCAATGAGCAGTTCTTC.

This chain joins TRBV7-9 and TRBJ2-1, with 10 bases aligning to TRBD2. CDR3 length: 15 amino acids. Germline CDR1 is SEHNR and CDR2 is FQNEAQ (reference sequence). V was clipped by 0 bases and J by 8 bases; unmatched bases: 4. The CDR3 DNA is TGTGCCAGCAGCTTAGCGAGCGGGAGGGCCGATGAGCAGTTCTTC. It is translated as CASSLASGRADEQFF. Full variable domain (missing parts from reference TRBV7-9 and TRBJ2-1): DTGVSQNPRHKITKRGQNVTFRCDPISEHNRLYWYRQTLGQGPEFLTYFQNEAQLEKSRLLSDRFSAERPKGSFSTLEIQRTEQGDSAMYLCASSLASGRADEQFFGPGTRLTVL.

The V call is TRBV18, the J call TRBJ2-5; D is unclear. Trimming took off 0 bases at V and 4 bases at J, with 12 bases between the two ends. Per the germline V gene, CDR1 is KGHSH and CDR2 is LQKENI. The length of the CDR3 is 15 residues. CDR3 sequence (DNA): TGTGCCAGCTCACCACCGGAATACCCCCGAGAGACCCAGTACTTC. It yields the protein CASSPPEYPRETQYF.

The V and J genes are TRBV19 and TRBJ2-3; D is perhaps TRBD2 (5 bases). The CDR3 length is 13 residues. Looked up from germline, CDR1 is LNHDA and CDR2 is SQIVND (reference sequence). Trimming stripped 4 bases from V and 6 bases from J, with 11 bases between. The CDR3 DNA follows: TGTGCCAGTAGTACGTGGGAGTGGGATACGCAGTATTTT. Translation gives CASSTWEWDTQYF.

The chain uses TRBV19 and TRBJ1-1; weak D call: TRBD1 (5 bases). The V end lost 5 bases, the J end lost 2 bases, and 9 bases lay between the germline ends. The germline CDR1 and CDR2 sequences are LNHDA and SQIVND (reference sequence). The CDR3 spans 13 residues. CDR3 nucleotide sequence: TGTGCCAGTAGTTTCGGGGCAAACACTGAAGCTTTCTTT. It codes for CASSFGANTEAFF.

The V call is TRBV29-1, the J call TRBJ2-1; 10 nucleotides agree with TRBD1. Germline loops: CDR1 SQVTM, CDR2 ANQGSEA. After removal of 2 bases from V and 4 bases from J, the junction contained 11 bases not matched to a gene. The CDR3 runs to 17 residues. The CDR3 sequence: CSVELIPPGQGYNEQFF. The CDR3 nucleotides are TGCAGCGTTGAACTGATTCCCCCGGGACAGGGGTACAATGAGCAGTTCTTC.

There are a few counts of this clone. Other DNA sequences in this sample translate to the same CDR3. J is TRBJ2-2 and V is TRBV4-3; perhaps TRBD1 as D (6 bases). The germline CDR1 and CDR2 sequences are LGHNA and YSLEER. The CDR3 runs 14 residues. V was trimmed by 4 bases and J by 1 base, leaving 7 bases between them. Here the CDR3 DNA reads TGCGCCAGCAGCCCGGACAGGAACACCGGGGAGCTGTTTTTT. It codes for CASSPDRNTGELFF.

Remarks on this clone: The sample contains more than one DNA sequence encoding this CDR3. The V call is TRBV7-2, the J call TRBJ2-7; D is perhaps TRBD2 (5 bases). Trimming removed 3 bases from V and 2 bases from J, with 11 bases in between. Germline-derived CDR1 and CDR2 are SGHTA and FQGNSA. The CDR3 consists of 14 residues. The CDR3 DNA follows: TGTGCCAGCAGCTTTTTCCCGGGAACCTACGAGCAGTACTTC. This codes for CASSFFPGTYEQYF.

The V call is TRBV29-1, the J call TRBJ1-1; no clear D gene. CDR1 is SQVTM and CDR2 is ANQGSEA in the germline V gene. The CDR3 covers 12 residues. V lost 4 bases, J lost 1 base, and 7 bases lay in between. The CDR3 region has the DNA TGCAGCGTTGCCTGGGGGAACACTGAAGCTTTCTTT. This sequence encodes CSVAWGNTEAFF.

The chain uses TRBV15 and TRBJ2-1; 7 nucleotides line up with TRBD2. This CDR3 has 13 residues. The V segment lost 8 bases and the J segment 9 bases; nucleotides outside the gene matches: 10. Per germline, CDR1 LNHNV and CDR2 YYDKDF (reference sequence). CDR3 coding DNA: TGTGCCACCGGGCTGTTGGCGGGAGTTGAGCAGTTCTTC. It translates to CATGLLAGVEQFF.

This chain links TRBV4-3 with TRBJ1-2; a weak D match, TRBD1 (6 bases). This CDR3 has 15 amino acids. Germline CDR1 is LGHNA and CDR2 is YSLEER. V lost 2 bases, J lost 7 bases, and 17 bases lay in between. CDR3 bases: TGCGCCAGCAGCCAACACAAACAGGGAGGAGGTGGCTACACCTTC. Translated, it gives CASSQHKQGGGGYTF.

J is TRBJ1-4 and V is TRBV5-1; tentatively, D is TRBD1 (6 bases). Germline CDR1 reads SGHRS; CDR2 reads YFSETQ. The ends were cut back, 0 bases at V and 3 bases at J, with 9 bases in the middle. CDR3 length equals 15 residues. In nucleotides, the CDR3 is TGCGCCAGCAGCTTGGAGGACAGCCCTAATGAAAAACTGTTTTTT. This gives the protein CASSLEDSPNEKLFF.